A single count supports the clone carrying this TCR beta chain. The antigen is undetermined. Mismatch with germline at one junction end may stem from a read error. The data were taken from a study of Ad26.COV2.S vaccination and SARS-CoV-2 variants. Study-level results: Analytic work on TCR breadth and depth might have understated the full extent of total T cell responses.

Sequenced by immunoSEQ multiplex PCR; TCRdb stores in-frame clones only, minus some. The repertoire holds some 640,000 clones, with 89% as singletons. The CDR3 runs 10 residues. CDR1 and CDR2 from the germline V gene are SQVTM and ANQGSEA. As to treatment: roughly 20 received Ad26.COV2.S at low or high dose, single or two shots; about 5 received placebo; per-sample allocation not given. Following the first vaccine or placebo injection, samples were taken on day 63. It was an adult aged 18-55 years in Boston who was the donor. The source material was peripheral blood, sampled in a trial of Ad26.COV2.S vaccine versus placebo. The rearrangement uses TRBV29-1 and TRBJ1-2, with D tentatively TRBD1 (5 bases). This receptor was identified in a person between 18 and 60 years old who received the Ad26.COV2.S COVID-19 vaccine or a placebo. The CDR3 DNA sequence: TGCAGCGTCGATGAAGGGGCGTTGGACTTC. As protein: CSVDEGALDF.